The present entry profiles one T cell receptor beta chain with its context. The antigen is unknown. An approximately 220 ng quantity of DNA, some 30,000 T cell genomes, went into the sorted-subset replicate PCRs. Libraries were prepared by immunoSEQ multiplex PCR; TCRdb keeps only in-frame clonotypes and omits some of them. The sample has 2 million to 2.5 million clones; around 92% are singletons. This sample is part of a study of shared clonotypes between healthy human individuals. At the level of the study: For every donor, three CD4 naive, three CD4 memory, two CD8 naive and one CD8 memory plates were used.

CD4+ cells yielded CD45RA+ naive and CD45RA-negative memory subsets. Findings and limits, study-wide: Against clonotypes common to all four donors, non-shared ones had lower generation probabilities.

This CDR3 region has 14 residues. Germline V lookup: CDR1 SGDLS, CDR2 YYNGEE. V dropped 4 bases and J dropped 8 bases, with 18 bases sitting between them. V usage is TRBV9 and J usage is TRBJ1-2, with D tentatively TRBD1 (6 bases). Input material: naive CD4+ T cells from PBMCs. The subset: CD45RA+ positively selected. The clonotype originates from a man aged 18 to 30 in good health. Some clones in this sample may be carry-over from other donors' samples. CDR3 protein: CASSSRGREGGYTF. The DNA for the CDR3 is TGTGCCAGCAGCTCGAGGGGGAGGGAAGGCGGCTACACCTTC. The complete variable domain, with remaining parts taken from reference TRBV9 and TRBJ1-2, reads DSGVTQTPKHLITATGQRVTLRCSPRSGDLSVYWYQQSLDQGLQFLIQYYNGEERAKGNILERFSAQQFPDLHSELNLSSLELGDSALYFCASSSRGREGGYTFGSGTRLTVV.